This T cell receptor beta chain was observed in a study of blood T cell repertoires in COVID-19. Study-level background: There were acute and convalescent COVID-19 samples, and they came from the United States, Italy and Spain. From T cells, B-cell-depleted T cells, or PBMCs came the material, which was cDNA or gDNA.

During the 2 weeks before they entered the study, exposed participants had met someone with a PCR-confirmed or clinician-diagnosed COVID-19 case. Per the original data handling: Amplification of reference gene primers provided the estimated nucleated cell counts. Generated by immunoSEQ multiplex PCR, the TCRdb table keeps only in-frame clones and is missing some. That table supplies the V and J calls and clone size; D and trimming were determined from the DNA. The profile shows about 300,000 clones, roughly 85% of them singletons. This CDR3 spans 13 amino acids. Deletions cut 7 bases from V and 3 bases from J, with 12 bases between.

The receptor comes from a woman aged 25 to 45 who had been exposed to COVID-19. This sequence joins TRBV12-3 or TRBV12-4 and TRBJ1-2; D gene unclear. Sequenced: PBMCs or T cells enriched from blood (not recorded which). The CDR3 DNA sequence: TGTGCCAGCAATACGGGAGTGGACTATGGCTACACCTTC. Its translation: CASNTGVDYGYTF.